This T cell receptor (beta chain) was captured in a study of siplizumab effects on memory and regulatory T cells. Trimming removed 2 bases from V and 8 bases from J, with 12 bases in between. CDR1 KGHSH and CDR2 LQKENI come from the germline V gene. There are 13 residues in the CDR3. Repertoires were generated with immunoSEQ multiplex PCR, while TCRdb's copy carries only in-frame clones and drops some. The table has over 95,000 clones, about 94% seen once. In this sample, this clone turned up once. Its specificity is not known. Study results and limitations: Memory cells that were CD4+ and unstimulated gave rise to alloreactive sequences, which siplizumab significantly reduced. A major contribution to the alloresponse seemed to be made by naive T cells, which seemed more diverse than memory cells.

Sequencing input: non-Treg CD4+ T cells sorted from blood. This chain uses TRBV18 with TRBJ1-2; TRBD1 might be the D (6 bases). The sequence was collected from a human donor in good health. Written as DNA, the CDR3 is TGTGCCAGCTCACCAAGACAGGTAGCCGGCTACACCTTC. It codes for CASSPRQVAGYTF. Drawing the rest from reference TRBV18 and TRBJ1-2, the complete variable domain is NAGVMQNPRHLVRRRGQEARLRCSPMKGHSHVYWYRQLPEEGLKFMVYLQKENIIDESGMPKERFSAEFPKEGPSILRIQQVVRGDSAAYFCASSPRQVAGYTFGSGTRLTVV.